Detailed here is one TCR beta chain. This receptor's antigen is unknown. No base quality values were provided; no much bigger clone lies one nucleotide off. The sample comes from a study of blood T cell repertoires in COVID-19 (dated by TCRdb to the early 2020s). Concerning the study at large: For ImmuneRACE Cohort 3, a participant was defined as recovered based on two consecutive negative NP/OP PCR tests, clearance by a healthcare professional, or resolution of symptoms. Samples from collaborators originated in the United States, Italy and Spain and spanned both the acute and convalescent phases of COVID-19. The prospective study material was composed of cDNA or gDNA derived from T cells, B-cell-depleted T cells, or PBMCs. The dataset comprised deeply sampled blood TCRbeta repertoires from subjects exposed to, actively infected with, or recovered from COVID-19. A freely available public database, intended as a resource for researchers studying the immune response to SARS-CoV-2, is where the repertoires were released. The samples were drawn from two sources: the first 160 participants of the ongoing ImmuneRACE study, and 950 to 1,500 subjects contributed by 6 global collaborators. Nearly every sample came with metadata listing a de-identified subject ID, COVID-19 status, age in years and sex. Where HLA class I and class II types were available, the types were taken from metadata supplied by the sample provider, not from assay-based typing. Beyond this particular receptor, the publication reports: The quantity of clinical and demographic metadata differed by source and by participant and was supplied without curation.

Participants in the prospective study were enrolled through a virtual design, were aged 18 to 89 years, and lived in about two dozen United States geographic areas. To assign participants to cohorts, the prospective study relied on clinical history that participants themselves reported in a screening survey and a study questionnaire. In the prospective study, mobile phlebotomists collected whole blood, serum and a nasopharyngeal or oropharyngeal swab from each participant. Participants in the prospective study had the option to provide additional blood draws and questionnaires over an approximately two-month period. Before DNA extraction, blood samples from the prospective study were shipped at room temperature or frozen. TCRbeta CDR3 regions were amplified from genomic DNA using the immunoSEQ Assay, a bias-controlled multiplex PCR. The paper's data handling went like this. The number of nucleated cells in each sample was estimated from the amplification of reference gene primers within the assay. Sequence reads were collapsed and filtered to measure the absolute abundance of every unique TCRbeta CDR3 rearrangement. For each sample, productive Simpson clonality was calculated as the square root of Simpson's diversity index across productive rearrangements. Sourced from immuneACCESS, this table was stored by TCRdb with only in-frame sequences that have V and J called. A share of the clones is absent; for the studies checked, an unresolved V gene accounts for under half, and the remainder has no known explanation. Clone size and V and J calls were adopted from that table, with D and trimming inferred from the DNA. Within this sample are more than 200,000 clones, with about nine tenths of them counted one time only. Roughly 7.2% of the sample is in the top ten clones.

In the germline V gene, CDR1 corresponds to SGDLS and CDR2 to YYNGEE. Clipping removes 0 bases from V and 2 bases from J, with 3 as the unmatched junction base count. The CDR3, cysteine through phenylalanine, is 15 amino acids long. Only the CDR3 part of the read is kept: 45 bases, read in frame from the first base. The rearrangement combines TRBV9 with TRBJ1-2; the junction holds 8 bases that match TRBD1. The sequencing input was PBMCs or T cells enriched from blood (not recorded which). This sequence was found in a man aged 25 to 40 in a cohort exposed to, infected with or recovered from COVID-19 (not recorded which). In nucleotides, the sequence is TGTGCCAGCAGCGTAGGGAGGACAGGGAACTATGGCTACACCTTC. Its protein is CASSVGRTGNYGYTF.